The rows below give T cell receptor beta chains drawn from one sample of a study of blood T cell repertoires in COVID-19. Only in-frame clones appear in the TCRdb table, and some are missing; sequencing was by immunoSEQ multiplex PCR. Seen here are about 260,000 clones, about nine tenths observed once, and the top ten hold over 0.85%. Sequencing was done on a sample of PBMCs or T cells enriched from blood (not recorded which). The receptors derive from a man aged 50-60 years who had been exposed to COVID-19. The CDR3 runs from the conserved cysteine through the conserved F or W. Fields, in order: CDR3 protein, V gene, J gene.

CDR3: CASRLAGSAGQETQYF
V: TRBV19
J: TRBJ2-5

CDR3: CASSYRVRETEAFF
V: TRBV6-5
J: TRBJ1-1

CDR3: CASSVRDRVILNTEAFF
V: TRBV19
J: TRBJ1-1

CDR3: CASSQGVASGGHEQFF
V: TRBV3-1/TRBV3-2
J: TRBJ2-1

CDR3: CASSTAPGNTEAFF
V: TRBV5-1
J: TRBJ1-1

CDR3: CASSLDAGTGGYEQYF
V: TRBV5-4
J: TRBJ2-7

CDR3: CASSYSLGGPGETQYF
V: TRBV6-6
J: TRBJ2-5

CDR3: CASTLLRNTEAFF
V: TRBV7-9
J: TRBJ1-1

CDR3: CASSLVGRGNSPLHF
V: TRBV7-6
J: TRBJ1-6

CDR3: CASSRLSGRGSYEAFF
V: TRBV11-3
J: TRBJ1-1

CDR3: CASSIGNSPLHF
V: TRBV19
J: TRBJ1-6

CDR3: CASSQVGGTANYGYTF
V: TRBV4-1
J: TRBJ1-2

CDR3: CAGGGATEAFF
V: TRBV30
J: TRBJ1-1

CDR3: CASSLLAPSRKLFF
V: TRBV28
J: TRBJ1-4

CDR3: CASSPGSFYGYTF
V: TRBV3-1/TRBV3-2
J: TRBJ1-2

CDR3: CASSDGGAWDTEAFF
V: TRBV6-1
J: TRBJ1-1

CDR3: CASSLTQGSVYGYTF
V: TRBV7-3
J: TRBJ1-2

CDR3: CASSYTPGQGGFGYTF
V: TRBV6-6
J: TRBJ1-2

CDR3: CASSLLGGGNQPQHF
V: TRBV28
J: TRBJ1-5

CDR3: CASSQGGQLYQPQHF
V: TRBV4-1
J: TRBJ1-5

CDR3: CASTEGVAKNIQYF
V: TRBV6-5
J: TRBJ2-4

CDR3: CATSRDTGGRQPQHF
V: TRBV15
J: TRBJ1-5

CDR3: CASSQERTLSDRGYEQYF
V: TRBV4-1
J: TRBJ2-7

CDR3: CASSLSVAGGQDTQYF
V: TRBV28
J: TRBJ2-3

CDR3: CASSKAVFTRQGMNEQYF
V: TRBV21-1
J: TRBJ2-7

CDR3: CASSSTGTGNTIYF
V: TRBV5-1
J: TRBJ1-3

CDR3: CASSWELNNEQFF
V: TRBV4-2
J: TRBJ2-1

CDR3: CACHQVNTGELFF
V: TRBV30
J: TRBJ2-2

CDR3: CATSRERGRYEQYF
V: TRBV15
J: TRBJ2-7

CDR3: CASEGTGATGELFF
V: TRBV2
J: TRBJ2-2

CDR3: CASSWTGGNQPQHF
V: TRBV6-5
J: TRBJ1-5

CDR3: CASSRAGGQQETQYF
V: TRBV9
J: TRBJ2-5

CDR3: CASSGSSGYGYTF
V: TRBV7-9
J: TRBJ1-2

CDR3: CASTWGTGYIGGYTF
V: TRBV19
J: TRBJ1-2

CDR3: CASRAREARAQHF
V: TRBV6-5
J: TRBJ1-5

CDR3: CASSMTSEIHNEQFF
V: TRBV27
J: TRBJ2-1

CDR3: CASSQAVGGASYEQYF
V: TRBV4-1
J: TRBJ2-7

CDR3: CASRQGGAGQPQHF
V: TRBV28
J: TRBJ1-5

CDR3: CASNTMTGVNQPQHF
V: TRBV28
J: TRBJ1-5

CDR3: CAVSEGGSYHTEAFF
V: TRBV6-1
J: TRBJ1-1

CDR3: CASSEQLEQFF
V: TRBV21-1
J: TRBJ2-1

CDR3: CASSLISTEAFF
V: TRBV5-5
J: TRBJ1-1

CDR3: CASSPTPTDREAFF
V: TRBV18
J: TRBJ1-1

CDR3: CASSNRERAPGLLETQYF
V: TRBV5-8
J: TRBJ2-5

CDR3: CASSLQFQETQYF
V: TRBV5-1
J: TRBJ2-5

CDR3: CASSQASSWRSGNTIYF
V: TRBV14
J: TRBJ1-3

CDR3: CASSFGGRGSGDGYTF
V: TRBV5-4
J: TRBJ1-2

CDR3: CASSLFEYGYTF
V: TRBV28
J: TRBJ1-2

CDR3: CASVEVLAMETQYF
V: TRBV6-5
J: TRBJ2-5

CDR3: CASSQVWDNANYGYTF
V: TRBV18
J: TRBJ1-2

CDR3: CASSPGLGLAGNNEQFF
V: TRBV14
J: TRBJ2-1

CDR3: CASSPSGNHNEQFF
V: TRBV18
J: TRBJ2-1

CDR3: CASSILGTGYEQYF
V: TRBV19
J: TRBJ2-7

CDR3: CASSYLRGGADEKLFF
V: TRBV2
J: TRBJ1-4

CDR3: CASSFQIAGGETQYF
V: TRBV5-4
J: TRBJ2-5

CDR3: CASSAGRGTSGALPSYEQYF
V: TRBV10-1
J: TRBJ2-7

CDR3: CASREDENQPQHF
V: TRBV6-4
J: TRBJ1-5